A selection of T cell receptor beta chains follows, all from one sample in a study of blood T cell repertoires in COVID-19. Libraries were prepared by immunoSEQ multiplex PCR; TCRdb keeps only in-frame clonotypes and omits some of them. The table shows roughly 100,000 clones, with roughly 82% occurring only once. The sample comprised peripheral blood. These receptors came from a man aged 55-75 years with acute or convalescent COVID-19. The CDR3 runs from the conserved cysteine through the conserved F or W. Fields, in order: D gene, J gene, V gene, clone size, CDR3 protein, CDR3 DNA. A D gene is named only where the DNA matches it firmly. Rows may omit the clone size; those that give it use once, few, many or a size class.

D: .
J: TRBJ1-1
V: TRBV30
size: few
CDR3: CAWTNGGYTEAFF
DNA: TGTGCCTGGACGAACGGAGGGTACACTGAAGCTTTCTTT

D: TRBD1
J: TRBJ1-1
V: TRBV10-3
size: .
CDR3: CAISDFTGGRDTEAFF
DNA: TGTGCCATCAGTGACTTCACAGGGGGAAGGGACACTGAAGCTTTCTTT

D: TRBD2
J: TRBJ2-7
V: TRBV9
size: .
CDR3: CASSPLSGLPIQEQYF
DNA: TGTGCCAGCAGCCCGCTGTCGGGACTACCTATTCAGGAGCAGTACTTC

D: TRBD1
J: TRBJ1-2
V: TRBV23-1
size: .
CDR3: CASSQGTGPYTF
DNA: TGCGCCAGCAGTCAAGGGACAGGGCCCTACACCTTC

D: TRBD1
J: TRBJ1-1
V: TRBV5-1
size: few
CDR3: CASSGAPGQVHHGNTEAFF
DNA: TGCGCCAGCAGCGGGGCCCCGGGACAGGTCCATCATGGGAACACTGAAGCTTTCTTT

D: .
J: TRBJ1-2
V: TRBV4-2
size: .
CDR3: CASSQDRRNYGYTF
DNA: TGTGCCAGCAGCCAAGACAGGCGTAACTATGGCTACACCTTC

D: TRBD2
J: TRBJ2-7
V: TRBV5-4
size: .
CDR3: CASSPGLAGVYEQYF
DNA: TGTGCCAGCAGCCCCGGACTAGCGGGAGTCTACGAGCAGTACTTC

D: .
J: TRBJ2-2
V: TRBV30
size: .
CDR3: CAWSETGATGELFF
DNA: TGTGCCTGGAGTGAAACGGGAGCCACCGGGGAGCTGTTTTTT

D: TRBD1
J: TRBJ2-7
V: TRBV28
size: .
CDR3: CASSTSRQGAQKEQYF
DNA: TGTGCCAGCAGTACCTCACGACAGGGGGCCCAAAAAGAGCAGTACTTC

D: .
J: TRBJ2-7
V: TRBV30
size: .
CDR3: CAWSLVESYEQYF
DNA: TGTGCCTGGAGTTTGGTGGAGTCGTACGAGCAGTACTTC

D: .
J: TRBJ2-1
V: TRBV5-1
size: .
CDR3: CASSLEAGSYNEQFF
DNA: TGCGCCAGCAGCTTGGAAGCGGGTTCCTACAATGAGCAGTTCTTC

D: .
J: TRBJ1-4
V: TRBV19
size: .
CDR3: CASSYEGGGEKLFF
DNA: TGTGCCAGTAGTTACGAGGGAGGAGGGGAAAAACTGTTTTTT

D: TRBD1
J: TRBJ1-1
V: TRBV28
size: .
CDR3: CASTPGGTANYEAFF
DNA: TGTGCCAGCACCCCGGGAGGGACAGCCAATTATGAAGCTTTCTTT

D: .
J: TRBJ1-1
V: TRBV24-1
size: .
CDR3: CATSDAADTEAFF
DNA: TGTGCCACCAGTGATGCGGCCGACACTGAAGCTTTCTTT

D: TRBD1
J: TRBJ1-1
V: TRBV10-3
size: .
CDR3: CAINGQGGNTEAFF
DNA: TGTGCCATTAACGGACAGGGCGGGAACACTGAAGCTTTCTTT

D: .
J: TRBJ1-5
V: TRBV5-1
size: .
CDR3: CASSLQGDLDQPQHF
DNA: TGCGCCAGCAGCTTACAGGGTGATTTGGATCAGCCCCAGCATTTT

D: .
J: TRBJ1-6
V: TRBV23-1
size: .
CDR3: CARGPPGQNNSPLHF
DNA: TGCGCCAGGGGTCCCCCGGGACAAAATAATTCACCCCTCCACTTT

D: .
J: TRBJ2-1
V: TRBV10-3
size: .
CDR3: CAISDSDSSNEQFF
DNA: TGTGCCATCAGTGATTCGGACTCTTCCAATGAGCAGTTCTTC

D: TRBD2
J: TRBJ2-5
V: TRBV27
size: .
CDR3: CASSLAPGTSGLYQETQYF
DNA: TGTGCCAGCAGTTTAGCTCCCGGGACTAGCGGTTTGTACCAAGAGACCCAGTACTTC

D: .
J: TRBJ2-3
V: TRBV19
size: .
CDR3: CASKRSSHTDTQYF
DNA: TGTGCCAGTAAACGGTCTAGCCACACAGATACGCAGTATTTT

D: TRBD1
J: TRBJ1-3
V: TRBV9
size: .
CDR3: CASSGGQGIGTIYF
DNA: TGTGCCAGCAGCGGGGGACAGGGGATTGGCACCATATATTTT

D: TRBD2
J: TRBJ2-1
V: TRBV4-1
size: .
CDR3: CASSQELAGGYNEQFF
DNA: TGCGCCAGCAGCCAAGAACTAGCGGGGGGCTACAATGAGCAGTTCTTC

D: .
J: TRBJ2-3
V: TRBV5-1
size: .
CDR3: CASSLMTVFSTDTQYF
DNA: TGCGCCAGCAGCTTGATGACAGTTTTCAGCACAGATACGCAGTATTTT

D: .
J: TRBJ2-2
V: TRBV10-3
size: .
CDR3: CAISLSNTGELFF
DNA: TGTGCCATCAGCCTATCGAACACCGGGGAGCTGTTTTTT

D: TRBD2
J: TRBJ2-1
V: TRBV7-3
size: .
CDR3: CASSPFRAGGRNNEQFF
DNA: TGTGCCAGCAGCCCCTTCCGAGCGGGGGGGCGTAACAATGAGCAGTTCTTC

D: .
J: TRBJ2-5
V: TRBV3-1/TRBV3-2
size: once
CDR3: CASSQESLQETQYF
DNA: TGTGCCAGCAGCCAAGAATCCCTCCAAGAGACCCAGTACTTC

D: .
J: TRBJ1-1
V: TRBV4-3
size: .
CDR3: CASSPGGTEAFF
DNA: TGCGCCAGCAGCCCCGGGGGCACTGAAGCTTTCTTT

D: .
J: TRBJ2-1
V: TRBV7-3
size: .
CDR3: CASSLQGSYNEQFF
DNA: TGTGCCAGCAGCTTGCAGGGCTCCTACAATGAGCAGTTCTTC

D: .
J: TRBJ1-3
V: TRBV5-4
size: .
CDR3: CASSLWSRGSGNTIYF
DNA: TGTGCCAGCAGCTTATGGAGTCGGGGGAGTGGAAACACCATATATTTT